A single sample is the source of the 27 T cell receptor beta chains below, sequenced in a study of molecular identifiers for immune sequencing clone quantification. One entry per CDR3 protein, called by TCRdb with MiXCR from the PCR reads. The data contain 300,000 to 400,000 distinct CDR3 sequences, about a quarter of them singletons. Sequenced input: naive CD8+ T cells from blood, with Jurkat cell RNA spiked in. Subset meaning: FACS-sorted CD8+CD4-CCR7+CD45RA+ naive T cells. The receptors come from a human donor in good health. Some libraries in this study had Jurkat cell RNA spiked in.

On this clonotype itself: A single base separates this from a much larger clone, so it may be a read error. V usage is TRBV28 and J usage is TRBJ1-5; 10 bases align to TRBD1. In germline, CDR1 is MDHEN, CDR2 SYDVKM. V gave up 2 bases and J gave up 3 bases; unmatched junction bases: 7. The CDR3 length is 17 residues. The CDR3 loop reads CASSLDGTGVSNQPQHF. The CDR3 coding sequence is TGTGCCAGCAGTTTAGACGGGACAGGGGTTTCCAATCAGCCCCAGCATTTT.

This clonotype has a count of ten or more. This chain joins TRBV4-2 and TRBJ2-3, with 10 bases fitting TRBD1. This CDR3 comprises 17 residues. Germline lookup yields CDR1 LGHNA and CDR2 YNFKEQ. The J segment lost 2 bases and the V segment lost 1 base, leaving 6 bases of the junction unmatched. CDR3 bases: TGTGCCAGCAGCCAAGCGGGGACAGGGGTCTTCACAGATACGCAGTATTTT. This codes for CASSQAGTGVFTDTQYF.

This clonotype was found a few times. The CDR3 sequence: CASSWAPCTDTQYF. CDR3 sequence (DNA): TGCGCCAGCAGCTGGGCCCCCTGCACAGATACGCAGTATTTT. The J gene is TRBJ2-3, the V gene TRBV5-1; no firm D call. Germline lookup yields CDR1 SGHRS and CDR2 YFSETQ. V was cut by 3 bases and J by 1 base, with 9 bases left in between. The CDR3 runs 14 residues.

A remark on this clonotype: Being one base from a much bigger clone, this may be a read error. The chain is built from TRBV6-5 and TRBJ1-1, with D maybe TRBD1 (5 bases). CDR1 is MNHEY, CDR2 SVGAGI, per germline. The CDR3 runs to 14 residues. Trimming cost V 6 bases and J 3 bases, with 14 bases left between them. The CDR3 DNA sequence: TGTGCCAGCAGGTCCCACGGGGGGGACACTGAAGCTTTCTTT. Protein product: CASRSHGGDTEAFF.

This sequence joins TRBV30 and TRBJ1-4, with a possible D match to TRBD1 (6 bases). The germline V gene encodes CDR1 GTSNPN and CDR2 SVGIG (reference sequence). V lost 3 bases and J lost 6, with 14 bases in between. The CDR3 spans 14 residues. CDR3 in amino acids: CAWRDSAWDEKLFF. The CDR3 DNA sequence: TGTGCCTGGAGGGACAGCGCATGGGATGAAAAACTGTTTTTT.

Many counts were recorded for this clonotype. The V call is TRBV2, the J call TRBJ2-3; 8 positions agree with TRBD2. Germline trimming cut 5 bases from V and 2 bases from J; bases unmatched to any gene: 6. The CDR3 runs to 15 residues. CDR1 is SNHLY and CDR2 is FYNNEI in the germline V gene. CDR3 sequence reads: CASSPGLGDTDTQYF. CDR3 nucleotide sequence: TGTGCCAGCAGTCCGGGACTAGGTGACACAGATACGCAGTATTTT.

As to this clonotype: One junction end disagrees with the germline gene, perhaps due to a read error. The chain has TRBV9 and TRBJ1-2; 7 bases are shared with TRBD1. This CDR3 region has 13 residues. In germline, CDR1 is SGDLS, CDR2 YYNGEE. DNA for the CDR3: TGTGCCAGCAGCGCCGGACAGGTTTATGGCTACGCCTTC. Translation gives CASSAGQVYGYAF.

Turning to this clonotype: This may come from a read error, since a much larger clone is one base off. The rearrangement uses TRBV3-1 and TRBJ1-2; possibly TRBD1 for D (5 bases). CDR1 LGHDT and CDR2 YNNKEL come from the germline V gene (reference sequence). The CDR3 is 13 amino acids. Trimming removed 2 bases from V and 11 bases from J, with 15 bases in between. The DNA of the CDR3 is TGTGCCAGCAGCCAATCTTCAGGACACGAGTACACCTTC. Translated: CASSQSSGHEYTF.

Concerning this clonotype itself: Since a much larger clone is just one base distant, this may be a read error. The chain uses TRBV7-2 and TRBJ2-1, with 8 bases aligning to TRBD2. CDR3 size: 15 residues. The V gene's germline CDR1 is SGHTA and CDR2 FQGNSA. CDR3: CARSLSGGAGDEQFF. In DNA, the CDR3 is TGTGCCCGCAGCTTGTCGGGGGGGGCAGGGGATGAGCAGTTCTTC.

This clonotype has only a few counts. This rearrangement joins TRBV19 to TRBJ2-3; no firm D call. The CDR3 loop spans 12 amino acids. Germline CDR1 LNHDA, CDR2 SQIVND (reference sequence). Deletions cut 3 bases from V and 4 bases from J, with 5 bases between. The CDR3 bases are TGTGCCAGTAGTATCAAGGCAGATACGCAGTATTTT. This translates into CASSIKADTQYF.

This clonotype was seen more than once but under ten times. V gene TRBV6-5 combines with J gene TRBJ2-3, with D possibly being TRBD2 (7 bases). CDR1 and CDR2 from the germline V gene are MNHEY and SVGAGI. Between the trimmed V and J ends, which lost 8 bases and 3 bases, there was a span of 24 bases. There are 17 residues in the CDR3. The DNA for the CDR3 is TGTGCCAGCCGGGACTACAAGAGTCAGGGGCCTACAGATACGCAGTATTTT. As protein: CASRDYKSQGPTDTQYF.

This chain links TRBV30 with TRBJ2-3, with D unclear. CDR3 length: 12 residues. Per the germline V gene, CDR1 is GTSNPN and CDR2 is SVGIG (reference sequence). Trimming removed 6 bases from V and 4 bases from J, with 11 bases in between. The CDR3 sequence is CACNLAADTQYF. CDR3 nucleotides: TGTGCCTGTAACCTGGCCGCAGATACGCAGTATTTT.

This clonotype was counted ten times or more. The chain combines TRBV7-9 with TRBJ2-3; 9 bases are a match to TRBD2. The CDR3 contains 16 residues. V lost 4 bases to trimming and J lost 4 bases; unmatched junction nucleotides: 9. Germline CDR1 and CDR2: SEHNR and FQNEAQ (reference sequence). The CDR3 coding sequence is TGTGCCAGCAGCTCAGTCCTTAGCGGGAGCTCAGATACGCAGTATTTT. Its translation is CASSSVLSGSSDTQYF.

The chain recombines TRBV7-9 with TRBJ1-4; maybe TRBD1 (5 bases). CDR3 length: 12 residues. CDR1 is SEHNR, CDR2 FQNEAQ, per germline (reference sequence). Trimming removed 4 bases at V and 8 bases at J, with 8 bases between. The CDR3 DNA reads TGTGCCAGCAGCTCGAGGGGAGAAAAACTGTTTTTT. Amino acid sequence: CASSSRGEKLFF.

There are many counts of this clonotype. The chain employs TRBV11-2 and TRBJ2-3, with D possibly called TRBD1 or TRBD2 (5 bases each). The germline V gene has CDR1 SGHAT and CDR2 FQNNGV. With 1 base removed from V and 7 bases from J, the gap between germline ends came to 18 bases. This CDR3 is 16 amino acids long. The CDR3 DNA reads TGTGCCAGCAGCTTAGGCCCGGGACGAGATTATAATACGCAGTATTTT. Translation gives CASSLGPGRDYNTQYF.

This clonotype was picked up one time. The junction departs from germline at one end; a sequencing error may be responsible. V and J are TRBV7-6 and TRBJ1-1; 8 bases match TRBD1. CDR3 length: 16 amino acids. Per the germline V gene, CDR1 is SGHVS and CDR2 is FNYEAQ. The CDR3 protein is CVSSYGQGARGTEAFF. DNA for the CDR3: TGTGTCAGCAGTTACGGACAGGGAGCAAGGGGCACTGAAGCTTTCTTT.

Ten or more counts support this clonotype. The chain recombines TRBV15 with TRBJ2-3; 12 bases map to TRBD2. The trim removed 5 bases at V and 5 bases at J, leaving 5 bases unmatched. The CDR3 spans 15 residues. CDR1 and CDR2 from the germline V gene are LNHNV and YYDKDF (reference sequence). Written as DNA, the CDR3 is TGTGCCACCAGCGAACCGACTAGCGGGAGAGATACGCAGTATTTT. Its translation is CATSEPTSGRDTQYF.

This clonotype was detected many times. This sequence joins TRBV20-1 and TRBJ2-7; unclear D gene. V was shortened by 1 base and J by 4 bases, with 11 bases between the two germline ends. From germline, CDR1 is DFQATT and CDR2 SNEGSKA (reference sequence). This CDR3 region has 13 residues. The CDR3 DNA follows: TGCAGTGCTAGAGGGGTCTCTCCATACGAGCAGTACTTC. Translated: CSARGVSPYEQYF.

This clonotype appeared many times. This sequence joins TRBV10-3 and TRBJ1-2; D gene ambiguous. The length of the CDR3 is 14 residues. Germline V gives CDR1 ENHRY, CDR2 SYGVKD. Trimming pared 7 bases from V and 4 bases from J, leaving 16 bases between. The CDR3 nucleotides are TGTGCCATCACCGAAGGACGGGAAGCCTATGGCTACACCTTC. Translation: CAITEGREAYGYTF.

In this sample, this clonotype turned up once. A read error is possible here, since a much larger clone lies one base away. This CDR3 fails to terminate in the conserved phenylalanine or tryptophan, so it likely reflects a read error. DNA for the CDR3: TGTGCCAGCAGCTTAGGCGATAGCACTGAAGCTTTCTAT. This encodes CASSLGDSTEAFY. The rearrangement links TRBV7-9 to TRBJ1-1; D remains ambiguous. Looked up from germline, CDR1 is SEHNR and CDR2 is FQNEAQ (reference sequence). This CDR3 contains 13 residues. V lost 1 base and J lost 4, with 7 bases in between.

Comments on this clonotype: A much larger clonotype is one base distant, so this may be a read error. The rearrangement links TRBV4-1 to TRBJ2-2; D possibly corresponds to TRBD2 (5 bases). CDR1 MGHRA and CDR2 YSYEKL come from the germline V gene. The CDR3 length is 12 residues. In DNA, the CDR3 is TGCGCCAGCAGCCAGGTTACCGGGGAGCAGTTTTTT. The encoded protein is CASSQVTGEQFF.

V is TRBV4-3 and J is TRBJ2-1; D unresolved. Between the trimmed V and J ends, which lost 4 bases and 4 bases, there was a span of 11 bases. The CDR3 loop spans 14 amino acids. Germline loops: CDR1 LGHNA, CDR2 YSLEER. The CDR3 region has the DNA TGCGCCAGCAGCCGGTTCAAGGAGTACAATGAGCAGTTCTTC. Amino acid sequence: CASSRFKEYNEQFF.

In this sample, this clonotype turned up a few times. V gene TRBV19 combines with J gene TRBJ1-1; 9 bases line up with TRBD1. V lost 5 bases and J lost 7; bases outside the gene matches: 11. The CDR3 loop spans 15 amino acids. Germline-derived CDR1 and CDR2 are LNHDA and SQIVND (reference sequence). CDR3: CASSSPGQGDLEAFF. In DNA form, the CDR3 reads TGTGCCAGTAGTTCCCCGGGACAGGGAGACCTTGAAGCTTTCTTT.

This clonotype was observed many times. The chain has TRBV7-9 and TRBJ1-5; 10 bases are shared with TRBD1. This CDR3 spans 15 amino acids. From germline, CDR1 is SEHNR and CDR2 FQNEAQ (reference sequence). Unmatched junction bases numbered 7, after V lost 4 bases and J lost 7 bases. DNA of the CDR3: TGTGCCAGCAGCTCGACAGGGGGCGCGGGCCAGCCCCAGCATTTT. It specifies CASSSTGGAGQPQHF.

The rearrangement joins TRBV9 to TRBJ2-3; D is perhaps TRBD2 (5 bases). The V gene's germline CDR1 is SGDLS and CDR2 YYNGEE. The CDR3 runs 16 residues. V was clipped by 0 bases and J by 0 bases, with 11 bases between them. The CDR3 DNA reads TGTGCCAGCAGCGTAGCTACTGGAGGAAGCACAGATACGCAGTATTTT. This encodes CASSVATGGSTDTQYF.

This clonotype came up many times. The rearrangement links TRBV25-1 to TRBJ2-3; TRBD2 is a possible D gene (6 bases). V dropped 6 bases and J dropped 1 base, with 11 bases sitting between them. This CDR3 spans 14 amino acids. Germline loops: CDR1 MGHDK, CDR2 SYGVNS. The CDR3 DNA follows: TGTGCCAGCAGAGGGACTTCCCGCACAGATACGCAGTATTTT. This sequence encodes CASRGTSRTDTQYF.

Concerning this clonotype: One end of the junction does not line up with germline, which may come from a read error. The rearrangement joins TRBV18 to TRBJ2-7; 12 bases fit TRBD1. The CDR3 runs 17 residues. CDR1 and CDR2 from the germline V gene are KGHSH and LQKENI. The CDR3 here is CTSSPPFVGTGGDEQYF. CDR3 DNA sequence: TGTACCAGCTCACCACCCTTCGTCGGGACAGGGGGCGACGAGCAGTACTTC.